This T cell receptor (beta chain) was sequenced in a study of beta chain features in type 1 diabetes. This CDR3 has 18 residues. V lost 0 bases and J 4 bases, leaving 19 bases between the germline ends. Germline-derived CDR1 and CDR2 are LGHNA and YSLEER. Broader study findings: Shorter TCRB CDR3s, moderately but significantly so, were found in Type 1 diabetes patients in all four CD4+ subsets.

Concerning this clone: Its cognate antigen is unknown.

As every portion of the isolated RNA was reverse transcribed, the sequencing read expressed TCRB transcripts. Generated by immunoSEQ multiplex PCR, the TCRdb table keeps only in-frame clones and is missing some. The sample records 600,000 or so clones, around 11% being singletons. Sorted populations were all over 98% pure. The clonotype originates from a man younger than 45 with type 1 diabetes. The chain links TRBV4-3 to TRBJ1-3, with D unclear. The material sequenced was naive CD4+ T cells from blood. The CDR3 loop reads CASSQESLPSGWGNTIYF. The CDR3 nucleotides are TGCGCCAGCAGCCAAGAAAGTCTCCCTTCTGGGTGGGGAAACACCATATATTTT.